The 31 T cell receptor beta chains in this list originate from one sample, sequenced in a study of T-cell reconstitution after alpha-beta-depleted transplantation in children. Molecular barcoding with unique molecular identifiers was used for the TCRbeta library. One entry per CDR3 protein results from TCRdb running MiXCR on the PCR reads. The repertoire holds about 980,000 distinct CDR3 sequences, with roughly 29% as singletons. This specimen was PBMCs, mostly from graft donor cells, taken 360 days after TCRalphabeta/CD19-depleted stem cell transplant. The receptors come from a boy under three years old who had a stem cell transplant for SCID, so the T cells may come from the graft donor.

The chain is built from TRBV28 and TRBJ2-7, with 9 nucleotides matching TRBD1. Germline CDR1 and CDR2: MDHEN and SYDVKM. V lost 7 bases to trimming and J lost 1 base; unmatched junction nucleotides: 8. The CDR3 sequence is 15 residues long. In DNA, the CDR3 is TGTGCCAGCACCCCTTTTGGGACAGGGTCCTACGAGCAGTACTTC. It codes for CASTPFGTGSYEQYF.

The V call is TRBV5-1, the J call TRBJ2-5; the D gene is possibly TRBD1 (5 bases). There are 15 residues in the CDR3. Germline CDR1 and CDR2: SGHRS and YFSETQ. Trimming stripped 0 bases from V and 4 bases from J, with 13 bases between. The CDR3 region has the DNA TGCGCCAGCAGCTTGGTGTCAGGGTTGGGAGAGACCCAGTACTTC. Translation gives CASSLVSGLGETQYF.

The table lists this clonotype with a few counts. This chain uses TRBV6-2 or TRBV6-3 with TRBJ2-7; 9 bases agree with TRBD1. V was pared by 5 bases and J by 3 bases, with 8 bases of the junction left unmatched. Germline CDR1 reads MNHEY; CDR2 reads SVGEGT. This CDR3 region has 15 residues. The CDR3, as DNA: TGTGCCAGCAGTCAGTCCGGGACAGGGTTCTACGAGCAGTACTTC. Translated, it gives CASSQSGTGFYEQYF.

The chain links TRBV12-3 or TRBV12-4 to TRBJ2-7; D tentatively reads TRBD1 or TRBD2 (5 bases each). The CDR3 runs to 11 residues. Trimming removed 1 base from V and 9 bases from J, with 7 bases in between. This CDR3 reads CASSLVGPQYF. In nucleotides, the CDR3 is TGTGCCAGCAGTTTAGTGGGACCGCAGTACTTC.

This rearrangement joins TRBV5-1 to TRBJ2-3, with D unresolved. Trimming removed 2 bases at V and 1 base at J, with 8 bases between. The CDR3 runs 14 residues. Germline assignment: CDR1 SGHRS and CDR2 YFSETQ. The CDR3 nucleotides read TGCGCCAGCAGCTTTGAGACGGGCACAGATACGCAGTATTTT. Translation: CASSFETGTDTQYF.

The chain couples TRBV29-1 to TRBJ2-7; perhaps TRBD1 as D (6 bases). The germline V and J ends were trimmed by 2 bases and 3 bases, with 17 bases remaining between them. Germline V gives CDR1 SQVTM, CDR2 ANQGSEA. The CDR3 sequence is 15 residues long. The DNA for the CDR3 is TGCAGCGTTGAAACACCGGGCCCAGGGGACTACGAGCAGTACTTC. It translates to CSVETPGPGDYEQYF.

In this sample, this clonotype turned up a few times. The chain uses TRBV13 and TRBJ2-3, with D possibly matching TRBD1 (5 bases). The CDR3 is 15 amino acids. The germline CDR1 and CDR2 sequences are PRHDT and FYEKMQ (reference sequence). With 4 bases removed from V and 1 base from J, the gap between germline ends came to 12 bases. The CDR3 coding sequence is TGTGCCAGCAGCTCCAGGGTAGAGGGCACAGATACGCAGTATTTT. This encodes CASSSRVEGTDTQYF.

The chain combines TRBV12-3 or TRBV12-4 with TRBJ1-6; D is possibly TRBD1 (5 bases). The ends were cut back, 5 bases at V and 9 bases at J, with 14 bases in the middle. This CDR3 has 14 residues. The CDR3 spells CASSTGLVVSPLHF. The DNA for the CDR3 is TGTGCCAGCAGTACGGGACTGGTCGTTTCACCCCTCCACTTT.

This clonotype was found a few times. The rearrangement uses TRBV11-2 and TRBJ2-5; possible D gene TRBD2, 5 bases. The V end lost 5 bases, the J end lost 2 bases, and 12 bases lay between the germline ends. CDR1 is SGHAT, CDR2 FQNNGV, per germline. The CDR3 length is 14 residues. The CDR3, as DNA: TGTGCCAGCAGCCATCCGGGGATTCAAGAGACCCAGTACTTC. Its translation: CASSHPGIQETQYF.

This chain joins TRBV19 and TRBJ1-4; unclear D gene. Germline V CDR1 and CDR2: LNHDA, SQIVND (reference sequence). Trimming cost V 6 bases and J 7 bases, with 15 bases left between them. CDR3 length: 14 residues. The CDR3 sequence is CASRDGWNGEKLFF. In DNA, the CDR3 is TGTGCCAGTAGGGACGGGTGGAATGGTGAAAAACTGTTTTTT.

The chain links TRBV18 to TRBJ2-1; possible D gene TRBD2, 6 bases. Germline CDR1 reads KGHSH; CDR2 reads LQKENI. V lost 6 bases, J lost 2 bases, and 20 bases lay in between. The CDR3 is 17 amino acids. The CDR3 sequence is CASSLARREVAYNEQFF. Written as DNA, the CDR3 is TGTGCCAGCTCTCTGGCCCGCAGGGAGGTTGCCTACAATGAGCAGTTCTTC.

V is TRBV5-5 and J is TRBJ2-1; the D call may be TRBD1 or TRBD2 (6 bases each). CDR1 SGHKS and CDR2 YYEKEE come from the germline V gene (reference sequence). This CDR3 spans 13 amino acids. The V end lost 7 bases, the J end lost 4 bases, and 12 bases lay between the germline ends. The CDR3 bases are TGTGCCAGCGGATGGGGGGCTTACAATGAGCAGTTCTTC. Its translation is CASGWGAYNEQFF.

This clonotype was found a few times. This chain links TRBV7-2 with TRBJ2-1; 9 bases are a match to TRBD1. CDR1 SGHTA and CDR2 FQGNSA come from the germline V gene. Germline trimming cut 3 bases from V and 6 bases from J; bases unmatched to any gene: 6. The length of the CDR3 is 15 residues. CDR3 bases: TGTGCCAGCAGCTTCCGGGACAGGGTAAGCAATGAGCAGTTCTTC. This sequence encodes CASSFRDRVSNEQFF. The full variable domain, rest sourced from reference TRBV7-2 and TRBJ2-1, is GAGVSQSPSNKVTEKGKDVELRCDPISGHTALYWYRQSLGQGLEFLIYFQGNSAPDKSGLPSDRFSAERTGGSVSTLTIQRTQQEDSAVYLCASSFRDRVSNEQFFGPGTRLTVL.

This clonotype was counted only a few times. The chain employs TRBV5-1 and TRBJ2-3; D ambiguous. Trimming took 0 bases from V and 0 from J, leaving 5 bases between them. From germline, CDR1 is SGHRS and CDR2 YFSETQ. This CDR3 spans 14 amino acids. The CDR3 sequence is CASSLGISTDTQYF. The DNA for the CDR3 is TGCGCCAGCAGCTTGGGTATTAGCACAGATACGCAGTATTTT. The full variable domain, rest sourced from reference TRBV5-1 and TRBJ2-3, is KAGVTQTPRYLIKTRGQQVTLSCSPISGHRSVSWYQQTPGQGLQFLFEYFSETQRNKGNFPGRFSGRQFSNSRSEMNVSTLELGDSALYLCASSLGISTDTQYFGPGTRLTVL.

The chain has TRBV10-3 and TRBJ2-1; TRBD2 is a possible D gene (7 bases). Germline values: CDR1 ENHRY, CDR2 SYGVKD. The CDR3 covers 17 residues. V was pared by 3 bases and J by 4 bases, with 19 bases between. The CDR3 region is CAISDFSRRGTYNEQFF. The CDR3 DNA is TGTGCCATCAGTGATTTTTCTCGGCGGGGGACATACAATGAGCAGTTCTTC.

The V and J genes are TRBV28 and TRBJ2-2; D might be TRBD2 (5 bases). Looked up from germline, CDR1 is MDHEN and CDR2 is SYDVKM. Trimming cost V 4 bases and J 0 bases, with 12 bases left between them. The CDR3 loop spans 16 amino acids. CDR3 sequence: CASSSTTEANTGELFF. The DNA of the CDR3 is TGTGCCAGCAGTTCGACTACGGAAGCGAACACCGGGGAGCTGTTTTTT. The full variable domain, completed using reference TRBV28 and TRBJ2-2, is DVKVTQSSRYLVKRTGEKVFLECVQDMDHENMFWYRQDPGLGLRLIYFSYDVKMKEKGDIPEGYSVSREKKERFSLILESASTNQTSMYLCASSSTTEANTGELFFGEGSRLTVL.

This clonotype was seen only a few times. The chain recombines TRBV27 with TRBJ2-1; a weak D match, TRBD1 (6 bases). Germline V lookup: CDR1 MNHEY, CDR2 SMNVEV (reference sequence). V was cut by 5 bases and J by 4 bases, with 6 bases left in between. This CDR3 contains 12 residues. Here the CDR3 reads CASSDRYNEQFF. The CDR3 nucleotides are TGTGCCAGCAGTGACAGGTACAATGAGCAGTTCTTC.

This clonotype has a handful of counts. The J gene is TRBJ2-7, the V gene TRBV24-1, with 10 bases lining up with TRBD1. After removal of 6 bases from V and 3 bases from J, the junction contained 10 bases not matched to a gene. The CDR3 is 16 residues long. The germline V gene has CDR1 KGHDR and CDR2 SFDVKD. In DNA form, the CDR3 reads TGTGCCACCAGTCAGGGACCGGGACAGGGGCTCTACGAGCAGTACTTC. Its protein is CATSQGPGQGLYEQYF.

The CDR3 bases are TGTGCCAGCAGCCAAGGCGGGGGGCTATGGAATCAGCCCCAGCATTTT. It encodes CASSQGGGLWNQPQHF. V usage is TRBV3-1 and J usage is TRBJ1-5; TRBD1 is a possible D gene (6 bases). CDR1 and CDR2 from the germline V gene are LGHDT and YNNKEL (reference sequence). With 1 base removed from V and 4 bases from J, the gap between germline ends came to 14 bases. The CDR3 contains 16 residues.

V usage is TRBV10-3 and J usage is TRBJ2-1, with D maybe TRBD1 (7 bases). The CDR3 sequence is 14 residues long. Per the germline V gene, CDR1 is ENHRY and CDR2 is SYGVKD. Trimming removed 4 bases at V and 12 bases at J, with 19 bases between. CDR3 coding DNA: TGTGCCATCAGTGTCCAGGGGGGTCGGGCTGTGCAGTTCTTC. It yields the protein CAISVQGGRAVQFF.

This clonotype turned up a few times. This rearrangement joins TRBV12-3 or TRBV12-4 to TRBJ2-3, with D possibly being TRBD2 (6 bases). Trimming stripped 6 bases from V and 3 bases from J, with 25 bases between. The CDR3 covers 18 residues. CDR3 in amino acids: CASSPHPRGLVGTDTQYF. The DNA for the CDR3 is TGTGCCAGCAGCCCTCATCCGCGGGGTCTCGTAGGGACAGATACGCAGTATTTT.

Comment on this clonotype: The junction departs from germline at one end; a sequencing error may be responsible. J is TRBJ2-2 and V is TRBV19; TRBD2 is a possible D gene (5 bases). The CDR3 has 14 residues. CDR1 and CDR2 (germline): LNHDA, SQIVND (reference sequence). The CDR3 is CASSMGINTGEPFF. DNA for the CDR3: TGTGCCAGTAGTATGGGCATCAACACCGGGGAGCCGTTTTTT. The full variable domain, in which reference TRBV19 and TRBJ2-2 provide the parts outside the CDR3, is DGGITQSPKYLFRKEGQNVTLSCEQNLNHDAMYWYRQDPGQGLRLIYYSQIVNDFQKGDIAEGYSVSREKKESFPLTVTSAQKNPTAFYLCASSMGINTGEPFFGEGSRLTVL.

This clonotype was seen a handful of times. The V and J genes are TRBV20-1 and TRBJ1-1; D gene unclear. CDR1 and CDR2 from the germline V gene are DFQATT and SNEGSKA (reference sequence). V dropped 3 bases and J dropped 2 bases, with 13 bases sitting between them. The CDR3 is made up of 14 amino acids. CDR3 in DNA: TGCAGTGCTAGCTTGACAAGGGTCAACACTGAAGCTTTCTTT. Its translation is CSASLTRVNTEAFF.

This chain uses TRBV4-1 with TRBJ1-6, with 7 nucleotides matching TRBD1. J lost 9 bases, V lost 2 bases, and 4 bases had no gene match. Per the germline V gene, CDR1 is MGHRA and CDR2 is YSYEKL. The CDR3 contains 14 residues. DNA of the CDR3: TGCGCCAGCAGCCAACGACAGGGAGGTTCACCCCTCCACTTT. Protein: CASSQRQGGSPLHF.

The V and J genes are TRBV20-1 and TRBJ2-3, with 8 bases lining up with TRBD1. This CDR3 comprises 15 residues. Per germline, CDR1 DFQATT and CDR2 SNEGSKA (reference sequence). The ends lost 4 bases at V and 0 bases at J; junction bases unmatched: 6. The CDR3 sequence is CSATNRGSSTDTQYF. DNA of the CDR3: TGCAGTGCTACTAACAGGGGGTCTAGCACAGATACGCAGTATTTT.

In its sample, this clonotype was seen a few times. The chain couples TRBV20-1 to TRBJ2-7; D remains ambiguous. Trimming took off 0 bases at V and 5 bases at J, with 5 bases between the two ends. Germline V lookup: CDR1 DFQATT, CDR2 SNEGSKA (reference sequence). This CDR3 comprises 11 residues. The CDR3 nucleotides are TGCAGTGCTAGAGATTATGACGAGCAGTACTTC. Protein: CSARDYDEQYF.

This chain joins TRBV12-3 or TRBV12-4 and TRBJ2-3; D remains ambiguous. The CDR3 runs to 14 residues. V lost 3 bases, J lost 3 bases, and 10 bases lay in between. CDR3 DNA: TGTGCCAGCAGTTTCTTTGGCCTGACAGATACGCAGTATTTT. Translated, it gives CASSFFGLTDTQYF.

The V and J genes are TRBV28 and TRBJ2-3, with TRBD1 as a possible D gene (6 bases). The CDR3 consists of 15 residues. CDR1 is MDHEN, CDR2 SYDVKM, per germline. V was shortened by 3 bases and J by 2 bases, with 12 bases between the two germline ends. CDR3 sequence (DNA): TGTGCCAGCAGTTTGTCGACAGGTTACACAGATACGCAGTATTTT. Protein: CASSLSTGYTDTQYF.

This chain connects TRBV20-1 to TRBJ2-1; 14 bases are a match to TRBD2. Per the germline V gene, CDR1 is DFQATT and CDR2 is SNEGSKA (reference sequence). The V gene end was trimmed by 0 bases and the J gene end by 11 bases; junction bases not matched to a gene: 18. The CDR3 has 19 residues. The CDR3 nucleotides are TGCAGTGCTAGAGATTTACTGACCTCCGGGGGACTAGCGGGGGCCCAGCAGTTCTTC. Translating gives CSARDLLTSGGLAGAQQFF.

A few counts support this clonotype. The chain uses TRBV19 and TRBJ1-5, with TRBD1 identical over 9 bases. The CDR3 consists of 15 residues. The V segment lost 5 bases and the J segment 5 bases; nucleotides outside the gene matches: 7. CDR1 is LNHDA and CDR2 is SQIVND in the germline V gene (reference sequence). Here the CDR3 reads CASSAPGQGHQPQHF. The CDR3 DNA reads TGTGCCAGTAGTGCACCGGGACAGGGCCATCAGCCCCAGCATTTT.

CDR3 loop: CASSLSTGSNQPQHF. Here the CDR3 DNA reads TGTGCCAGCAGTTTAAGTACAGGTAGCAATCAGCCCCAGCATTTT. The chain has TRBV12-3 or TRBV12-4 and TRBJ1-5; a weak D match, TRBD1 (5 bases). The CDR3 contains 15 residues. Trimming removed 2 bases from V and 0 bases from J, with 8 bases in between.